These T cell receptor beta chains were read from a single sample in a study of metastatic and nonmetastatic thyroid tumors. TCRdb used MiXCR to call clones anew from the PCR reads. This table holds about 30,000 clones, 20% to 25% found once. Sequences were obtained from blood. These receptors were obtained from a female donor with papillary thyroid cancer or a benign thyroid nodule (not recorded which). Some clones in this sample may be carry-over from other donors' samples. Each CDR3 is given with its conserved first and last residue. A D gene is named only where the DNA matches it firmly.

D gene,V gene,J gene,CDR3 protein
TRBD1,TRBV10-3,TRBJ2-1,CVISEIQGNTYNEQFF
NA,TRBV20-1,TRBJ2-5,CSAVDPYQETQYF
NA,TRBV28,TRBJ1-1,CASSPFAVVEAFF
TRBD1,TRBV20-1,TRBJ2-7,CSADRGNYEQYF
NA,TRBV7-2,TRBJ1-2,CATNQGGPSYTF
TRBD2,TRBV5-1,TRBJ2-3,CASSLGNLAGATDTQYF
NA,TRBV19,TRBJ1-3,CASSIRVGTIYF
NA,TRBV5-5,TRBJ1-6,CASSRGGVRDSPLHF
TRBD1,TRBV30,TRBJ1-2,CSWSRITGTDHNYGYTF
NA,TRBV6-1,TRBJ2-1,CARSPTRSGEQFF
TRBD2,TRBV7-2,TRBJ2-7,CASSTLGTSVYEQYF
NA,TRBV6-2/TRBV6-3,TRBJ1-1,CASSYSARAGALRTEAFF
NA,TRBV28,TRBJ1-1,CASSSRTENTEAFF
TRBD1,TRBV28,TRBJ1-1,CASSKPTGLNTEAFF
NA,TRBV10-2,TRBJ2-2,CASRVTSVLELFF
NA,TRBV28,TRBJ2-1,CASSLLLGYNEQFF
NA,TRBV13,TRBJ2-2,CASTRGNTGELFF
NA,TRBV4-1,TRBJ1-1,CASSQDNTVAAFF
TRBD1,TRBV3-1,TRBJ2-7,CASSRRGRDEQYF
NA,TRBV4-2,TRBJ2-1,CASSQGSYNEQFF
TRBD2,TRBV7-9,TRBJ2-2,CASSFSSGKAGELFF
TRBD2,TRBV7-9,TRBJ2-1,CASSFGTSEYNEQFF
NA,TRBV28,TRBJ2-7,CASKGLGHQQDF
TRBD1,TRBV20-1,TRBJ1-4,CSLDRGKEKLFF
TRBD2,TRBV20-1,TRBJ2-7,CSASPKLAGSYEQYF
TRBD1,TRBV29-1,TRBJ1-1,CSVDGQGAEAFF